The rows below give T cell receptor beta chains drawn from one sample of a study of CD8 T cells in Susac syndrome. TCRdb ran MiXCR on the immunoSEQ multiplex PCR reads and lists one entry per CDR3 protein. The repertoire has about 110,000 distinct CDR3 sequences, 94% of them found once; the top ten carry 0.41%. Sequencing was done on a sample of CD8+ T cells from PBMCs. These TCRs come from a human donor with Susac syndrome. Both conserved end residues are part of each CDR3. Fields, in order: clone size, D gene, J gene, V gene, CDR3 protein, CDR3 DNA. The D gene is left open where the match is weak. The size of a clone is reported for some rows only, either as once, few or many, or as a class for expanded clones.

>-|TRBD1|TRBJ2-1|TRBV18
CASSPMVTGHNEQFF
TGTGCCAGCTCACCAATGGTGACAGGGCACAATGAGCAGTTCTTC
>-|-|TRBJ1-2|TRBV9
CASSVKGGDGYTF
TGTGCCAGCAGCGTAAAAGGAGGGGATGGCTACACCTTC
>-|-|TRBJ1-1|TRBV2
CASRWVEAFF
TGTGCCAGCAGGTGGGTTGAAGCTTTCTTT
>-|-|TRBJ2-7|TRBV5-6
CASSLNAYPYEQYF
TGTGCCAGCAGCTTGAATGCCTACCCCTACGAGCAGTACTTC
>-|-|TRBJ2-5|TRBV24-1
CATSDLDGETQYF
TGTGCCACCAGTGATTTGGACGGAGAGACCCAGTACTTC
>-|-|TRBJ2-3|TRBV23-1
CASSLPGSTDTQYF
TGCGCCAGCAGTCTCCCAGGGAGCACAGATACGCAGTATTTT
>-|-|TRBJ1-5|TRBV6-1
CASIPGFSNQPQHF
TGTGCCAGCATCCCGGGCTTTAGCAATCAGCCCCAGCATTTT
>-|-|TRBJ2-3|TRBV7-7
CASSLRWRDTQYF
TGTGCCAGCAGCTTACGGTGGCGGGATACGCAGTATTTT
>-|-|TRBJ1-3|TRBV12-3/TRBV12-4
CASSLGTASENTIYF
TGTGCCAGCAGTTTAGGGACAGCGTCTGAAAACACCATATATTTT
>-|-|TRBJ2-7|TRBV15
CATSRDGSGREQYF
TGTGCCACCAGCAGAGATGGGTCAGGACGGGAGCAGTACTTC
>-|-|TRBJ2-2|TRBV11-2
CASSEYREITGELFF
TGTGCCAGCAGCGAGTACCGGGAGATCACCGGGGAGCTGTTTTTT
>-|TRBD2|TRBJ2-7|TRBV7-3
CASSPNPGGSHEQYF
TGTGCCAGCAGCCCGAACCCGGGAGGGAGCCACGAGCAGTACTTC
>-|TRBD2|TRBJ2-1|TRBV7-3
CASSSTGLAGDEQFF
TGTGCCAGCAGCTCCACGGGACTAGCGGGGGATGAGCAGTTCTTC
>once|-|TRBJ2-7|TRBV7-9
CASTAQNSYEQYF
TGTGCGAGTACTGCTCAGAACTCCTACGAGCAGTACTTC
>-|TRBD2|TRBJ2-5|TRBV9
CASSGGGDGETQYF
TGTGCCAGCAGCGGCGGGGGAGATGGAGAGACCCAGTACTTC
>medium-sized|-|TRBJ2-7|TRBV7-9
CASGQDEQYF
TGTGCCAGCGGGCAAGACGAGCAGTACTTC
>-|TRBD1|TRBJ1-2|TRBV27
CASSLRTGFYGYTF
TGTGCCAGCAGTTTAAGGACAGGATTCTATGGCTACACCTTC
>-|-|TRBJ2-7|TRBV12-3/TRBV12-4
CASSLFLRYEQYF
TGTGCCAGCAGTTTATTCCTACGATACGAGCAGTACTTC
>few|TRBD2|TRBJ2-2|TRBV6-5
CASSFPWEIAGTTGELFF
TGTGCCAGCAGTTTCCCCTGGGAAATAGCGGGGACGACCGGGGAGCTGTTTTTT
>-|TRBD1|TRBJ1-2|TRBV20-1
CSADQGGFGYTF
TGCAGTGCTGACCAAGGGGGCTTTGGCTACACCTTC
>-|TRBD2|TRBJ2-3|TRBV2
CASSEGGLAGSQDTQYF
TGTGCCAGCAGTGAAGGGGGACTAGCGGGGAGTCAAGATACGCAGTATTTT
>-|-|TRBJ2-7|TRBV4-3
CASSLSTRDEQYF
TGCGCCAGCAGCCTTTCGACCCGGGACGAGCAGTACTTC
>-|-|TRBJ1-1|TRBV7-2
CASSLFQVTEAFF
TGTGCCAGCAGCTTATTCCAGGTCACTGAAGCTTTCTTT